This T cell receptor beta chain is drawn from a study of neurological immune-mediated disorders. Study details: The disease course was relapsing-remitting in approximately 31 and secondary progressive in about 9% of the roughly 35 multiple sclerosis patients.

By 5'RACE with 10-nucleotide random UMIs, the cDNA was made. MiXCR, applied by TCRdb to the 5' RACE reads, yields one record per CDR3 protein. This table has about 48,000 distinct CDR3 sequences, about 5% appearing once. The sorted libraries were prepared using about 1 million CD4+ or CD8+ T cells that had themselves been sorted. There are many counts of this clonotype. Germline CDR1 SGHRS, CDR2 YFSETQ. This CDR3 is 12 amino acids long. V lost 0 bases and J 7 bases, leaving 4 bases between the germline ends. The V gene is TRBV5-1, the J gene TRBJ1-4; D is uncertain. The clonotype originates from a woman between 18 and 29 years old with multiple sclerosis. The specimen was CD4+ T cells from blood. This CDR3 reads CASSLVGEKLFF. CDR3 bases: TGCGCCAGCAGCTTGGTGGGTGAAAAACTGTTTTTT.